This T cell receptor (beta chain) was sequenced during a study of T cell changes during pregnancy in multiple sclerosis. TCRdb's table, derived via immunoSEQ multiplex PCR, lists solely in-frame clones and lacks some. The table shows about 50,000 clones, with about nine tenths occurring only once. Material: CD8+ T cells from peripheral blood mononuclear cells, obtained after pregnancy. This TCR came from a female donor with multiple sclerosis, enrolled in a pregnancy study.

The CDR3 region is CASSLFHRESKLYNSPLHF. The CDR3 DNA reads as TGTGCCAGCAGCTTGTTTCACAGGGAATCCAAACTATATAATTCACCCCTCCACTTT. This sequence joins TRBV5-8 and TRBJ1-6; a weak D match, TRBD1 (6 bases). The germline V gene has CDR1 SGHTS and CDR2 YDEGEE. This CDR3 contains 19 residues. Trimming took off 1 base at V and 4 bases at J, with 21 bases between the two ends.